The 24 T cell receptor beta chains below were found in one sample sequenced in a study of T cells in Graves' hyperthyroidism and ophthalmopathy (dated by TCRdb to between 2018 and 2020). Receptor amplification or capture employed multiplex PCR. The sequencing machine was an Illumina HiSeq 2000. TCR beta CDR3 regions were amplified from RNA transcripts. For the first round of RT-PCR on the TCR CDR3, the HTBI primer set was used together with the Qiagen OneStep RT-PCR kit. TCRdb redid the processing of the public reads, applying fastp at Q25 and MiXCR, and retained in-frame beta chains. Merged by CDR3 protein, the rows form single entries marked with the most common genes and DNA. This sample lists approximately 600,000 distinct CDR3 sequences; less than 25% were detected once. The ten most abundant clones make up about 35% of the sample. The sequenced sample consisted of blood. All receptors come from a man aged 25-40 years with Graves' ophthalmopathy.

This clonotype was observed at least ten times. The V call is TRBV6-5, the J call TRBJ2-2; 9 bases line up with TRBD1. The CDR3 is 15 amino acids. Germline V CDR1 and CDR2: MNHEY, SVGAGI. V shed 2 bases and J 6 bases; nucleotides not matched to a gene: 4. CDR3 sequence: CASSYETGGAGELFF. CDR3 DNA sequence: TGTGCCAGCAGTTACGAGACAGGGGGAGCCGGGGAGCTGTTTTTT.

This clonotype was detected a few times. V gene TRBV9 combines with J gene TRBJ2-3; no clear D. This CDR3 has 15 residues. With 0 bases removed from V and 2 bases from J, the gap between germline ends came to 10 bases. Germline CDR1 SGDLS, CDR2 YYNGEE. The CDR3 reads CASSVDWRHTDTQYF. Here the CDR3 DNA reads TGTGCCAGCAGCGTAGATTGGCGGCACACAGATACGCAGTATTTT.

This clonotype was picked up many times. The rearrangement uses TRBV7-9 and TRBJ2-1; D remains ambiguous. Germline V gives CDR1 SEHNR, CDR2 FQNEAQ (reference sequence). CDR3 length: 15 residues. V lost 5 bases and J lost 0, with 11 bases in between. The CDR3 bases are TGTGCCAGCAGCCTAAGTGGCTACTCCTACAATGAGCAGTTCTTC. The encoded protein is CASSLSGYSYNEQFF.

The J gene is TRBJ1-2, the V gene TRBV25-1; D possibly corresponds to TRBD1 (6 bases). Germline-derived CDR1 and CDR2 are MGHDK and SYGVNS. The V gene lost 5 bases and the J gene lost 4 bases, with 14 bases spanning the gap. CDR3 size: 14 residues. CDR3 coding DNA: TGTGCCAGCAGTAAACAGGGTTCTAGCTATGGCTACACCTTC. Encoded protein: CASSKQGSSYGYTF.

There are many counts of this clonotype. This sequence joins TRBV3-1 and TRBJ2-3; TRBD2 matches 7 bases. Germline V lookup: CDR1 LGHDT, CDR2 YNNKEL (reference sequence). J gave up 0 bases and V 4 bases, and 4 bases lay outside the gene matches. This CDR3 is 15 amino acids long. The CDR3, as DNA: TGTGCCAGCAGCCGAACTAGCGTGAGCACAGATACGCAGTATTTT. It translates to CASSRTSVSTDTQYF.

This clonotype has at least ten counts. The rearrangement uses TRBV18 and TRBJ1-1; D remains unclear. The CDR3 has 14 residues. Germline CDR1 reads KGHSH; CDR2 reads LQKENI. Deletions cut 2 bases from V and 3 bases from J, with 10 bases between. CDR3 residues: CASSPGLQDTEAFF. The DNA for the CDR3 is TGTGCCAGCTCACCAGGACTCCAAGACACTGAAGCTTTCTTT.

This clonotype was found a few times. V and J are TRBV6-1 and TRBJ2-7, with D maybe TRBD2 (6 bases). The V gene lost 6 bases and the J gene lost 5 bases, with 23 bases spanning the gap. CDR3 length: 16 amino acids. From germline, CDR1 is MNHNS and CDR2 SASEGT. The CDR3 protein is CASSLRGIETVHEQYF. The CDR3, as DNA: TGTGCCAGCAGCCTCCGGGGGATAGAGACGGTCCACGAGCAGTACTTC.

The chain combines TRBV14 with TRBJ2-4, with D tentatively TRBD1 (6 bases). The CDR3 loop spans 16 amino acids. Germline CDR1 and CDR2: SGHDN and FVKESK. V was cut by 0 bases and J by 10 bases, with 19 bases left in between. The CDR3 protein is CASSQESAAAGEIQYF. The CDR3 DNA follows: TGTGCCAGCAGCCAAGAAAGTGCTGCGGCAGGGGAAATTCAGTACTTC.

The genes are TRBV27 and TRBJ1-6; no firm D call. The V gene lost 6 bases and the J gene lost 0 bases, with 9 bases spanning the gap. This CDR3 has 15 residues. Per germline, CDR1 MNHEY and CDR2 SMNVEV (reference sequence). The CDR3 protein is CASRTSSSYNSPLHF. Written as DNA, the CDR3 is TGTGCCAGCAGGACGTCTAGCTCCTATAATTCACCCCTCCACTTT.

CDR3 loop: CSARPGQGSYSNQPQHF. The CDR3 DNA reads TGCAGTGCTAGACCCGGACAGGGGTCCTATAGCAATCAGCCCCAGCATTTT. The chain is built from TRBV20-1 and TRBJ1-5; 9 nucleotides agree with TRBD1. With 2 bases clipped from V and 0 bases from J, the junction kept 8 bases outside the gene matches. CDR3 size: 17 residues. Looked up from germline, CDR1 is DFQATT and CDR2 is SNEGSKA (reference sequence).

This clonotype was found a few times. Written as DNA, the CDR3 is TGCGCCAGCAGGGATGACAGGGTACCGAACACTGAAGCTTTCTTT. This gives the protein CASRDDRVPNTEAFF. The V gene is TRBV4-1, the J gene TRBJ1-1; TRBD1 aligns across 7 bases. J gave up 1 base and V 6 bases, and 8 bases lay outside the gene matches. CDR1 is MGHRA, CDR2 YSYEKL, per germline. The CDR3 extends over 15 amino acids.

This clonotype was seen a few times. The chain links TRBV6-1 to TRBJ2-5; a possible D gene is TRBD1 (6 bases). CDR1 and CDR2 (germline): MNHNS, SASEGT. This CDR3 spans 16 amino acids. V dropped 0 bases and J dropped 2 bases, with 13 bases sitting between them. The CDR3 here is CASSEAQWTEQETQYF. CDR3 in DNA: TGTGCCAGCAGTGAAGCCCAATGGACAGAACAAGAGACCCAGTACTTC.

This clonotype has only a few counts. The chain joins TRBV7-2 to TRBJ2-2; 9 bases line up with TRBD2. V lost 2 bases and J lost 2; bases outside the gene matches: 6. The CDR3 contains 17 residues. CDR1 is SGHTA and CDR2 is FQGNSA in the germline V gene. The CDR3, as DNA: TGTGCCAGCAGCTTACCAATAGCGGGAGTTAACACCGGGGAGCTGTTTTTT. Its protein product is CASSLPIAGVNTGELFF.

This clonotype was counted between two and nine times. V gene TRBV6-2 or TRBV6-3 combines with J gene TRBJ2-3; TRBD1 agrees at 9 bases. This CDR3 contains 15 residues. The germline CDR1 and CDR2 sequences are MNHEY and SVGEGT. With 6 bases clipped from V and 5 bases from J, the junction kept 9 bases outside the gene matches. In DNA, the CDR3 is TGTGCCAGCAGCTTGTTAGGGACAGGGATAGATACGCAGTATTTT. Its translation: CASSLLGTGIDTQYF.

This clonotype was recorded many times. The rearrangement joins TRBV28 to TRBJ2-7; D is undetermined. Trimming stripped 1 base from V and 3 bases from J, with 10 bases between. Germline CDR1 MDHEN, CDR2 SYDVKM. CDR3 length equals 14 residues. The CDR3 DNA reads as TGTGCCAGCAGTTTATTTGCCCGGGTCTACGAGCAGTACTTC. It translates to CASSLFARVYEQYF.

This sequence joins TRBV6-6 and TRBJ2-1, with D maybe TRBD2 (5 bases). CDR3 length equals 15 residues. The V end lost 0 bases, the J end lost 8 bases, and 14 bases lay between the germline ends. The germline V gene encodes CDR1 MNHNY and CDR2 SVGAGI (reference sequence). Here the CDR3 DNA reads TGTGCCAGCAGTTACTCTTCGGGGATTCCGGATGAGCAGTTCTTC. Translation: CASSYSSGIPDEQFF.

This clonotype appeared many times. V usage is TRBV28 and J usage is TRBJ1-4; no firm D call. The CDR3 consists of 14 residues. Germline loops: CDR1 MDHEN, CDR2 SYDVKM. V lost 3 bases to trimming and J lost 7 bases, with 12 bases between them. CDR3 sequence (DNA): TGTGCCAGCAGTTTGTTGGGCAGCCGTGAAAAACTGTTTTTT. Translating it yields CASSLLGSREKLFF.

This clonotype appeared a few times. The V gene is TRBV29-1, the J gene TRBJ1-1, with 7 nucleotides matching TRBD1. Germline trimming cut 4 bases from V and 1 base from J; bases unmatched to any gene: 9. Looked up from germline, CDR1 is SQVTM and CDR2 is ANQGSEA. The CDR3 loop spans 15 amino acids. The CDR3 sequence: CSVAMQGGKNTEAFF. The CDR3 bases are TGCAGCGTTGCTATGCAGGGGGGGAAGAACACTGAAGCTTTCTTT.

This clonotype was counted at least ten times. The chain uses TRBV20-1 and TRBJ2-7; perhaps D is TRBD1 or TRBD2 (5 bases each). This CDR3 has 14 amino acids. CDR1 and CDR2 from the germline V gene are DFQATT and SNEGSKA (reference sequence). Deletions cut 0 bases from V and 4 bases from J, with 13 bases between. CDR3 DNA: TGCAGTGCTAGAGATAGGGGACCCAGATACGAGCAGTACTTC. Its protein product is CSARDRGPRYEQYF.

This clonotype showed up just a few times. The chain joins TRBV10-3 to TRBJ2-2; D remains ambiguous. The germline gives CDR1 ENHRY, CDR2 SYGVKD. The V gene lost 5 bases and the J gene lost 1 base, with 2 bases spanning the gap. This CDR3 has 12 amino acids. CDR3 in DNA: TGTGCCATCAGTCGGAACACCGGGGAGCTGTTTTTT. Amino acid sequence: CAISRNTGELFF.

This clonotype was found many times. The chain has TRBV9 and TRBJ2-1, with TRBD2 matching over 12 bases. The J segment lost 2 bases and the V segment lost 0 bases, leaving 3 bases of the junction unmatched. The length of the CDR3 is 17 residues. CDR1 SGDLS and CDR2 YYNGEE come from the germline V gene. CDR3 in DNA: TGTGCCAGCAGCGTAGGCCTAGCGGGAGGGCCCTACAATGAGCAGTTCTTC. Its protein is CASSVGLAGGPYNEQFF.

The chain carries TRBV28 and TRBJ2-3; no clear D. V shed 6 bases and J shed 0 bases, with 13 bases lying between them. Germline V CDR1 and CDR2: MDHEN, SYDVKM. The CDR3 has 15 amino acids. CDR3 sequence reads: CASSPTTSSTDTQYF. The CDR3 DNA reads as TGTGCCAGCAGCCCTACCACCTCTAGCACAGATACGCAGTATTTT.

This clonotype turned up a few times. The genes are TRBV19 and TRBJ1-1, with 9 bases lining up with TRBD1. Losses at the gene ends were 5 bases for V and 0 bases for J; bases not matched to a gene: 4. Germline V lookup: CDR1 LNHDA, CDR2 SQIVND (reference sequence). The CDR3 consists of 15 residues. The CDR3, as DNA: TGTGCCAGTAGTTTCCGGGACAGGGTGAACACTGAAGCTTTCTTT. This sequence encodes CASSFRDRVNTEAFF.

This clonotype was counted ten times or more. The chain uses TRBV18 and TRBJ2-7; unclear D gene. V was cut by 0 bases and J by 6 bases, with 9 bases left in between. CDR3 length: 13 residues. Per germline, CDR1 KGHSH and CDR2 LQKENI. The chain's CDR3 is CASSPPSLSEQYF. The CDR3 DNA is TGTGCCAGCTCACCACCGTCGTTGAGCGAGCAGTACTTC.